This entry concerns a single T cell receptor beta chain. Under the authors' procedure: Nucleated cell counts were estimated from reference gene primer amplification. Method: immunoSEQ multiplex PCR; TCRdb's copy keeps in-frame clones and lacks some. V, J and clone size derive from that table, while D and trimming were established from the DNA sequence. Counted here are some 100,000 clones, roughly nine tenths occurring once; the ten biggest clones make up around 3.4%. The source of the sample is a study of blood T cell repertoires in COVID-19. As for the study in general: The United States, Italy and Spain supplied acute and convalescent COVID-19 samples.

Per the germline V gene, CDR1 is SGHRS and CDR2 is YFSETQ. Trimming removed 4 bases from V and 1 base from J; junction bases left unmatched: 6. This CDR3 is built from 17 residues. The chain joins TRBV5-1 to TRBJ1-3; 12 bases line up with TRBD1. This receptor was obtained from a woman aged 70-85 years with acute or convalescent COVID-19. The sample consisted of peripheral blood. The DNA for the CDR3 is TGCGCCAGCAGCGGGGGACAGGGGGCTAGGTCTGGAAACACCATATATTTT. Translated: CASSGGQGARSGNTIYF. Looking up the rest from reference TRBV5-1 and TRBJ1-3 gives the full variable domain: KAGVTQTPRYLIKTRGQQVTLSCSPISGHRSVSWYQQTPGQGLQFLFEYFSETQRNKGNFPGRFSGRQFSNSRSEMNVSTLELGDSALYLCASSGGQGARSGNTIYFGEGSWLTVV.